Shown below are 29 T cell receptor beta chains from a single sample sequenced in a study of Ad26.COV2.S vaccination and SARS-CoV-2 variants. Here immunoSEQ multiplex PCR was the method, and the copy in TCRdb shows in-frame clones only, minus some. The sample lists about 460,000 clones; about nine tenths were seen once. Treatment of the sample: 15 to 20 received Ad26.COV2.S at low or high dose, single or two shots; a few received placebo; per-sample allocation not given. Collection of the samples took place on day 63 after the first injection of vaccine or placebo. The source was peripheral blood, collected in a trial of Ad26.COV2.S vaccine versus placebo. The receptors shown here come from a person aged 18-60 years who received the Ad26.COV2.S COVID-19 vaccine or a placebo.

This chain connects TRBV5-4 to TRBJ1-1; TRBD1 might be the D (5 bases). The V and J ends lost 4 bases and 9 bases respectively, with 19 bases between them. CDR3 length: 14 amino acids. Germline V CDR1 and CDR2: SGHNT, YYREEE (reference sequence). In DNA, the CDR3 is TGTGCCAGCAGCGCAAGGCAGGGTGGCTGGAAAGCTTTCTTT. Translating it yields CASSARQGGWKAFF.

The chain has TRBV6-5 and TRBJ2-1; D uncertain. V was cut by 4 bases and J by 5 bases, with 12 bases left in between. The CDR3 runs 14 residues. CDR1 and CDR2 from the germline V gene are MNHEY and SVGAGI. CDR3: CASSLSDGHNEQFF. The CDR3 DNA reads as TGTGCCAGCAGTTTATCAGATGGACACAATGAGCAGTTCTTC.

The chain recombines TRBV19 with TRBJ2-7; 8 bases match TRBD2. This CDR3 spans 14 amino acids. Trimming took 3 bases from V and 4 from J; bases not matched to a gene: 5. Germline loops: CDR1 LNHDA, CDR2 SQIVND (reference sequence). CDR3 residues: CASSIIAGSYEQYF. CDR3 DNA sequence: TGTGCCAGTAGTATTATAGCGGGAAGTTACGAGCAGTACTTC.

V gene TRBV2 combines with J gene TRBJ1-6; TRBD1 matches at 8 bases. With V trimmed by 4 bases and J by 8 bases, 4 bases remained unmatched. CDR1 is SNHLY and CDR2 is FYNNEI in the germline V gene. The CDR3 is 14 amino acids. The CDR3 nucleotides read TGTGCCAGCAGTGGGACAGGGTTTGATTCACCCCTCCACTTT. Translating it yields CASSGTGFDSPLHF. The variable domain in full, completed from reference TRBV2 and TRBJ1-6, reads EPEVTQTPSHQVTQMGQEVILRCVPISNHLYFYWYRQILGQKVEFLVSFYNNEISEKSEIFDDQFSVERPDGSNFTLKIRSTKLEDSAMYFCASSGTGFDSPLHFGNGTRLTVT.

V gene TRBV25-1 combines with J gene TRBJ2-7, with 7 bases aligning to TRBD1. This CDR3 is 17 amino acids long. Germline V gene data show CDR1 as MGHDK and CDR2 as SYGVNS. The V segment lost 1 base and the J segment 1 base; nucleotides outside the gene matches: 10. In nucleotides, the CDR3 is TGTGCCAGCAGTGAATCGGGTTGGGGGACAGATTCCTACGAGCAGTACTTC. It is translated as CASSESGWGTDSYEQYF.

This chain connects TRBV2 to TRBJ2-2, with 15 bases that match TRBD2. Trimming removed 6 bases from V and 5 bases from J; junction bases left unmatched: 4. The CDR3 has 16 amino acids. Germline V gene lookup returns CDR1 SNHLY and CDR2 FYNNEI. The CDR3 bases are TGTGCCAGCAGACGGACTAGCGGGGGGGAGACCGGGGAGCTGTTTTTT. Residues: CASRRTSGGETGELFF.

The chain has TRBV6-2 or TRBV6-3 and TRBJ2-7; 14 bases are a match to TRBD2. V gave up 2 bases and J gave up 5 bases; unmatched junction bases: 8. Germline V gene data show CDR1 as MNHEY and CDR2 as SVGEGT. The CDR3 is 17 amino acids. Written as DNA, the CDR3 is TGTGCCAGCAGTTACGGGACTAGCGGGAGAAGCGGCCACGAGCAGTACTTC. This codes for CASSYGTSGRSGHEQYF.

The chain employs TRBV28 and TRBJ1-2, with a tentative D call TRBD1 (5 bases). Germline V gives CDR1 MDHEN, CDR2 SYDVKM. Trimming shortened V by 7 bases and J by 14 bases, and 17 bases separated the two germline ends. The CDR3 extends over 11 amino acids. CDR3 amino acids: CASMGFSEGTF. CDR3 coding DNA: TGTGCCAGCATGGGGTTTTCGGAGGGGACCTTC.

The CDR3 nucleotides read TGCGCCAGCCGCAGAAAGAGTGCCGACACTGAAGCTTTCTTT. It translates to CASRRKSADTEAFF. The V call is TRBV4-3, the J call TRBJ1-1; unclear D gene. Trimming cost V 8 bases and J 3 bases, with 16 bases left between them. Germline lookup yields CDR1 LGHNA and CDR2 YSLEER. The CDR3 totals 14 residues.

The chain carries TRBV4-1 and TRBJ1-5, with D perhaps matching TRBD1 (5 bases). CDR3 length equals 15 residues. Trimming took off 7 bases at V and 0 bases at J, with 13 bases between the two ends. The germline CDR1 and CDR2 sequences are MGHRA and YSYEKL. The CDR3, as DNA: TGCGCCAGCAAATACAGGTCTACTAGCAATCAGCCCCAGCATTTT. Amino acid sequence: CASKYRSTSNQPQHF.

The chain carries TRBV19 and TRBJ1-3, with 11 bases aligning to TRBD1. Losses at the gene ends were 5 bases for V and 2 bases for J; bases not matched to a gene: 8. The germline V gene encodes CDR1 LNHDA and CDR2 SQIVND (reference sequence). The CDR3 is 17 amino acids. The CDR3, as DNA: TGTGCCAGTAGTCTTAGATTGGACAGGGGGCCTGGAAACACCATATATTTT. It encodes CASSLRLDRGPGNTIYF.

This clone appeared a single time. The chain has TRBV2 and TRBJ2-7; D possibly corresponds to TRBD2 (5 bases). Trimming took 4 bases from V and 3 from J, leaving 13 bases between them. The CDR3 runs to 14 residues. Germline CDR1 reads SNHLY; CDR2 reads FYNNEI. DNA of the CDR3: TGTGCCAGCAGTGCCCGAGGACTGAGCTACGAGCAGTACTTC. Encoded protein: CASSARGLSYEQYF.

The chain has TRBV19 and TRBJ1-1; 8 bases match TRBD1. The CDR3 has 15 residues. V shed 5 bases, J shed 0 bases, and the junction held 5 bases outside the gene matches. Per germline, CDR1 LNHDA and CDR2 SQIVND (reference sequence). As DNA, the CDR3 is TGTGCCAGTAGTCTACAGGGGGGAATGAACACTGAAGCTTTCTTT. As protein: CASSLQGGMNTEAFF.

The V call is TRBV9, the J call TRBJ2-7; no firm D call. CDR1 is SGDLS, CDR2 YYNGEE, per germline. V was trimmed by 4 bases and J by 7 bases, leaving 12 bases between them. This CDR3 spans 12 amino acids. DNA for the CDR3: TGTGCCAGCAGCCCCCGACGTGGGGAGCAGTACTTC. It is translated as CASSPRRGEQYF. Full variable domain (missing parts from reference TRBV9 and TRBJ2-7): DSGVTQTPKHLITATGQRVTLRCSPRSGDLSVYWYQQSLDQGLQFLIQYYNGEERAKGNILERFSAQQFPDLHSELNLSSLELGDSALYFCASSPRRGEQYFGPGTRLTVT.

This chain uses TRBV10-3 with TRBJ1-3; D is unclear. Germline-derived CDR1 and CDR2 are ENHRY and SYGVKD. The CDR3 has 14 residues. V lost 5 bases to trimming and J lost 3 bases, with 11 bases between them. CDR3 amino acids: CAISIEGSGNTIYF. The CDR3 DNA is TGTGCCATCAGTATAGAGGGCAGTGGAAACACCATATATTTT.

The gene calls are TRBV27 and TRBJ2-7; 7 bases are shared with TRBD1. Germline CDR1 reads MNHEY; CDR2 reads SMNVEV (reference sequence). Trimming at V came to 6 bases and at J to 2 bases, leaving 4 bases not matched to a gene. CDR3 length: 13 amino acids. CDR3 in amino acids: CASRAGTAYEQYF. DNA for the CDR3: TGTGCCAGCAGAGCCGGGACAGCCTACGAGCAGTACTTC.

The rearrangement joins TRBV29-1 to TRBJ1-1, with D possibly TRBD1 on 5 matching bases. Germline V gene sequence: CDR1 SQVTM, CDR2 ANQGSEA. V was cut by 6 bases and J by 5 bases, with 22 bases left in between. The CDR3 runs to 15 residues. The CDR3 DNA sequence: TGCAGCGTCCATGGGGTCGGGACCCTACTGACTGAAGCTTTCTTT. This encodes CSVHGVGTLLTEAFF.

This clone was counted once. The J gene is TRBJ2-2, the V gene TRBV5-1; D might be TRBD2 (5 bases). The germline gives CDR1 SGHRS, CDR2 YFSETQ. This CDR3 spans 15 amino acids. The ends were cut back, 0 bases at V and 1 base at J, with 7 bases in the middle. The DNA for the CDR3 is TGCGCCAGCAGCTTGGTTGGAGGGAACACCGGGGAGCTGTTTTTT. It codes for CASSLVGGNTGELFF. The entire variable domain, with the rest obtained from reference TRBV5-1 and TRBJ2-2, is as follows: KAGVTQTPRYLIKTRGQQVTLSCSPISGHRSVSWYQQTPGQGLQFLFEYFSETQRNKGNFPGRFSGRQFSNSRSEMNVSTLELGDSALYLCASSLVGGNTGELFFGEGSRLTVL.

This chain joins TRBV18 and TRBJ2-3; unclear D gene. The CDR3 contains 13 residues. Germline V gives CDR1 KGHSH, CDR2 LQKENI. Between the trimmed V and J ends, which lost 3 bases and 5 bases, there was a span of 9 bases. CDR3 coding DNA: TGTGCCAGCTCACCGATAGTAGAAGATACGCAGTATTTT. It encodes CASSPIVEDTQYF.

This chain joins TRBV7-2 and TRBJ1-4; perhaps TRBD1 as D (5 bases). V lost 4 bases and J lost 7, with 19 bases in between. There are 16 residues in the CDR3. The germline V gene has CDR1 SGHTA and CDR2 FQGNSA. The CDR3 sequence: CASSSTGTKGGEKLFF. Here the CDR3 DNA reads TGTGCCAGCAGCTCGACCGGGACGAAAGGAGGTGAAAAACTGTTTTTT. Full variable domain (missing parts from reference TRBV7-2 and TRBJ1-4): GAGVSQSPSNKVTEKGKDVELRCDPISGHTALYWYRQSLGQGLEFLIYFQGNSAPDKSGLPSDRFSAERTGGSVSTLTIQRTQQEDSAVYLCASSSTGTKGGEKLFFGSGTQLSVL.

J is TRBJ1-1 and V is TRBV29-1; D gene uncertain. In germline, CDR1 is SQVTM, CDR2 ANQGSEA. Trimming took 7 bases from V and 4 from J, leaving 10 bases between them. The CDR3 covers 11 residues. Here the CDR3 reads CSAVSSTEAFF. CDR3 in DNA: TGCAGCGCTGTCTCGAGCACTGAAGCTTTCTTT. Based on the CDR3 plus reference TRBV29-1 and TRBJ1-1, the full variable domain is SAVISQKPSRDICQRGTSLTIQCQVDSQVTMMFWYRQQPGQSLTLIATANQGSEATYESGFVIDKFPISRPNLTFSTLTVSNMSPEDSSIYLCSAVSSTEAFFGQGTRLTVV.

This rearrangement joins TRBV15 to TRBJ2-7; 7 bases line up with TRBD1. Germline trimming cut 1 base from V and 2 bases from J; bases unmatched to any gene: 5. The CDR3 has 15 amino acids. Germline V gene sequence: CDR1 LNHNV, CDR2 YYDKDF (reference sequence). The CDR3 loop is CATSRGRQGTYEQYF. The CDR3 nucleotides are TGTGCCACCAGCAGAGGCCGACAGGGCACCTACGAGCAGTACTTC.

The chain is built from TRBV7-9 and TRBJ2-3; 7 nucleotides line up with TRBD2. The CDR3 extends over 12 amino acids. J was trimmed by 14 bases and V by 8 bases; bases with no gene match: 13. Germline V gene lookup returns CDR1 SEHNR and CDR2 FQNEAQ (reference sequence). The CDR3 sequence: CASDPWAGETYF. The CDR3 region has the DNA TGTGCCAGCGACCCGTGGGCGGGAGAGACGTATTTT.

V is TRBV3-1 (or the pseudogene TRBV3-2) and J is TRBJ1-2, with 9 bases that match TRBD1. Germline CDR1 LGHDT, CDR2 YNNKEL (reference sequence). The V and J ends lost 7 bases and 9 bases, in that order; junction bases with no gene match: 9. The CDR3 is made up of 13 amino acids. CDR3 sequence (DNA): TGTGCCAGCACCCTTAGACAGGGGGGAAGCTACACCTTC. It yields the protein CASTLRQGGSYTF.

The genes are TRBV19 and TRBJ2-1; D call uncertain. The CDR3 has 14 amino acids. Trimming pared 2 bases from V and 4 bases from J, leaving 9 bases between. Germline lookup yields CDR1 LNHDA and CDR2 SQIVND (reference sequence). CDR3 bases: TGTGCCAGTAGTATAAACGACGGGTACAATGAGCAGTTCTTC. The encoded protein is CASSINDGYNEQFF.

The CDR3 nucleotides read TGTGCCAGCAGTAACAGGGGGAAGTCCACCGGGGAGCTGTTTTTT. Translated: CASSNRGKSTGELFF. The chain has TRBV2 and TRBJ2-2; 8 nucleotides agree with TRBD1. CDR3 length: 15 amino acids. The V and J ends lost 5 bases and 4 bases, in that order; junction bases with no gene match: 6. The V gene's germline CDR1 is SNHLY and CDR2 FYNNEI.

About this clone: Within the sample, other DNA sequences also encode this same CDR3. CDR3 sequence (DNA): TGTGCCAGCAGCGGACGGGGAATGAACACTGAAGCTTTCTTT. Its translation: CASSGRGMNTEAFF. This chain joins TRBV28 and TRBJ1-1; D not resolved. The CDR3 loop spans 14 amino acids. CDR1 is MDHEN and CDR2 is SYDVKM in the germline V gene. Trimming cost V 6 bases and J 0 bases, with 11 bases left between them. Supplemented by reference TRBV28 and TRBJ1-1, the full variable domain reads DVKVTQSSRYLVKRTGEKVFLECVQDMDHENMFWYRQDPGLGLRLIYFSYDVKMKEKGDIPEGYSVSREKKERFSLILESASTNQTSMYLCASSGRGMNTEAFFGQGTRLTVV.

The chain uses TRBV7-9 and TRBJ1-1; perhaps TRBD1 as D (5 bases). The V and J ends lost 4 bases and 2 bases respectively, with 17 bases between them. Germline values: CDR1 SEHNR, CDR2 FQNEAQ (reference sequence). This CDR3 region has 16 residues. CDR3 protein: CASSSPAGGENTEAFF. In nucleotides, the CDR3 is TGTGCCAGCAGCTCCCCGGCGGGGGGAGAAAACACTGAAGCTTTCTTT.

This clone has a single count. The V and J genes are TRBV18 and TRBJ1-1; D may be TRBD1 (5 bases). Trimming pared 3 bases from V and 1 base from J, leaving 15 bases between. This CDR3 has 16 residues. In germline, CDR1 is KGHSH, CDR2 LQKENI. The CDR3 loop reads CASSPLQGIRNTEAFF. The CDR3, as DNA: TGTGCCAGCTCACCCTTGCAGGGTATAAGGAACACTGAAGCTTTCTTT.